This T cell receptor beta chain appears in the sequencing data of a study of blood T cell repertoires in COVID-19. Study as a whole: Acute-phase and convalescent COVID-19 samples originated in the United States, Italy and Spain. PBMCs, B-cell-depleted T cells, or T cells were the source of the cDNA or gDNA that made up the material.

The CDR3 has 16 amino acids. Germline V gene sequence: CDR1 SGDLS, CDR2 YYNGEE. V dropped 1 base and J dropped 2; count of bases not matched to a gene: 7. In the authors' workflow: Researchers report that nucleated cell counts were estimated from reference gene primer amplification. Generated by immunoSEQ multiplex PCR, the TCRdb table keeps only in-frame clones and is missing some. The V and J calls and the clone size are those of that table, but D and trimming were determined from the DNA. Among around 330,000 clones listed, around nine tenths were seen once. This TCR derives from a woman aged 45-65 years with active or convalescent COVID-19. Sequenced: peripheral blood. This chain uses TRBV9 with TRBJ2-7; 9 bases agree with TRBD2. The CDR3 loop reads CASSVTAGGPPYEQYF. The CDR3 coding sequence is TGTGCCAGCAGCGTAACGGCGGGAGGGCCCCCCTACGAGCAGTACTTC.